This TCR beta chain was found in a study of identical twins (TCRdb year 2016). Study-level background: To test whether fetal clonotypes persist, this study deep-sequenced TCR alpha and beta repertoires from monozygotic twins, from unrelated adults of various ages, and from cord blood. Replicate twin experiments were performed at different times using different library preparation protocols to rule out contamination.

Relative to germline, V is 6 bases shorter and J is 2 bases shorter, with 10 bases between their ends. The CDR3 numbers 12 residues from cysteine through phenylalanine. Only the CDR3 DNA is retained, 36 bases long and in frame from the first base. CDR1 is given as SQVTM and CDR2 as ANQGSEA, both from the germline V gene. Only healthy Caucasian donors were included. Three pairs of female monozygotic twins, all aged roughly 18 to 29 years, were included in the twin cohort. RNA for TCR libraries was isolated from peripheral blood mononuclear cells. Libraries were constructed by 5' RACE. Instrument used: Illumina HiSeq 2000. Template switching added a universal primer binding site, and the final cDNA carried a unique molecular identifier that allowed TCR cDNA molecules to be counted accurately. Specific primers in the conserved constant-segment region were used to synthesize first-strand cDNA for the TCR alpha and beta chains. To control for contamination, every cDNA library was double barcoded, receiving both a SMART-Mk sample barcode and Illumina barcodes. TruSeq adapter sequences, together with Illumina sample barcodes, were added in two successive PCR steps. TCR alpha and beta cDNA libraries were sequenced on the Illumina HiSeq platform with custom primers. In the paper's pipeline: Unique molecular identifiers were extracted from raw reads with MiGEC, and CDR3 positions were determined with MiXCR. Recombination models were inferred per individual with the repgenHMM and IGoR tools using an EM algorithm. The analysis of shared clonotypes was done with the tcR package in R, with sharing normalized by the product of cloneset sizes. To study raw recombination without the effects of thymic and clonal selection, out-of-frame nonproductive sequences were analyzed. TCRdb took the public reads, trimmed them with fastp at Q25, ran MiXCR for clone calling and kept in-frame beta chains. Under each unique CDR3 protein, matching rows form one entry showing the most common genes and DNA. The authors' filters were not applied to this entry. The table for this sample lists 700,000 to 950,000 distinct CDR3 sequences; approximately 13% of them were counted only once. The top ten hold roughly 1.5% of the sample.

Results the study describes overall, beyond this receptor: Because the same donors could not be followed over many years, the conclusions depended on cross-sectional statistical analysis. The excess sharing between twins in beta out-of-frame sequences was weaker because fewer shared sequences reduced the signal-to-noise ratio. Out-of-frame TCR alpha sharing in monozygotic twins was systematically underestimated by recombination models, whereas sharing between unrelated individuals was in agreement with the recombination models. Compared with coincidental sharing between unrelated individuals, out-of-frame TCR alpha sequences shared between twins showed an excess of sequences with low generation probability. Fewer insertions were carried by abundant cord blood beta clonotypes; a weaker similar trend was observed in young adult naive repertoires, while no such trend was observed in memory repertoires. Zero-insertion analyses could be partly confounded by invariant T cells such as MAIT and iNKT, though diverse VJ usage argued against such confounding for most clonotypes.

Of note for this clonotype: There is no known antigen for this receptor. Base qualities are missing; no much larger clone stands one base away.

This sample also belongs to another study, concerning yellow fever vaccine responses in identical twins. From that second study: According to the authors, the vaccine-induced T cell response in identical twins seemed to be partly convergent and partly specific to each individual. Focusing on identical twins, the study followed the T cell clones that responded to the vaccine, and did so with precision.

The TCR was taken from a woman aged 18-29 years in good health. Sequenced input: PBMCs. Recombination connected TRBV29-1 to TRBJ2-5, with a tentative D gene TRBD2 over 7 matching bases. The sequenced DNA is TGCAGCGTCGGGGGGCAACAAGAGACCCAGTACTTC. Its protein reads: CSVGGQQETQYF.